Listed below are T cell receptor beta chains from one sample, sequenced in a study of graft-versus-host responses after intestinal transplantation. Assay: immunoSEQ multiplex PCR; the TCRdb copy retains only in-frame clones and omits some. Counted here are about 29,000 clones, roughly 85% occurring once; the ten biggest clones make up 11%. The sequencing used PBMCs, collected around 62 weeks after intestinal transplantation. These receptor sequences come from a human patient who received an intestinal transplant, so some T cells may come from the graft donor. Both conserved end residues are part of each CDR3. A D gene is named only where the DNA matches it firmly. Rows give clone size only sometimes, using once, few, many, or a class for an expanded clone.

j_call: TRBJ1-5; cdr3_length: 14; d_call: NA; clone_size: few; v_call: TRBV11-2; cdr3_aa: CASSQDRVDQPQHF; cdr3_nt: TGTGCCAGCAGCCAGGACAGAGTAGATCAGCCCCAGCATTTT
j_call: TRBJ1-6; cdr3_length: 15; d_call: TRBD1; clone_size: NA; v_call: TRBV11-2; cdr3_aa: CASSFTDRANSPLHF; cdr3_nt: TGTGCCAGCAGCTTTACCGACAGGGCTAATTCACCCCTCCACTTT
j_call: TRBJ1-1; cdr3_length: 17; d_call: TRBD1; clone_size: NA; v_call: TRBV28; cdr3_aa: CASSHDRGFERYTEAFF; cdr3_nt: TGTGCCAGCAGCCACGACAGGGGGTTTGAAAGGTACACTGAAGCTTTCTTT
j_call: TRBJ1-6; cdr3_length: 14; d_call: NA; clone_size: NA; v_call: TRBV5-4; cdr3_aa: CASSSVGGNSPLHF; cdr3_nt: TGTGCCAGCAGCTCCGTGGGCGGGAATTCACCCCTCCACTTT
j_call: TRBJ2-5; cdr3_length: 14; d_call: TRBD1; clone_size: NA; v_call: TRBV7-2; cdr3_aa: CASSPGNRGETQYF; cdr3_nt: TGTGCCAGCAGCCCCGGGAACAGGGGAGAGACCCAGTACTTC
j_call: TRBJ2-1; cdr3_length: 14; d_call: NA; clone_size: NA; v_call: TRBV4-1; cdr3_aa: CASSPGMGYSEQFF; cdr3_nt: TGCGCCAGCAGCCCAGGGATGGGGTACAGTGAGCAGTTCTTC
j_call: TRBJ1-5; cdr3_length: 14; d_call: TRBD1; clone_size: NA; v_call: TRBV5-8; cdr3_aa: CASSSGTDYQPQHF; cdr3_nt: TGTGCCAGCAGCTCCGGGACAGATTATCAGCCCCAGCATTTT
j_call: TRBJ1-5; cdr3_length: 15; d_call: NA; clone_size: NA; v_call: TRBV5-6; cdr3_aa: CASSLAGNSNQPQHF; cdr3_nt: TGTGCCAGCAGCTTGGCGGGGAATAGCAATCAGCCCCAGCATTTT
j_call: TRBJ1-4; cdr3_length: 15; d_call: TRBD1; clone_size: once; v_call: TRBV4-1; cdr3_aa: CASRLPGQGEEKLFF; cdr3_nt: TGCGCCAGCAGGCTCCCGGGACAGGGAGAGGAAAAACTGTTTTTT
j_call: TRBJ1-6; cdr3_length: 14; d_call: NA; clone_size: NA; v_call: TRBV6-1; cdr3_aa: CASSDGQYNSPLHF; cdr3_nt: TGTGCCAGCAGTGACGGACAGTATAATTCACCCCTCCACTTT
j_call: TRBJ1-1; cdr3_length: 14; d_call: NA; clone_size: NA; v_call: TRBV25-1; cdr3_aa: CASSESGGLTEAFF; cdr3_nt: TGTGCCAGCAGTGAATCGGGGGGCCTCACTGAAGCTTTCTTT
j_call: TRBJ1-6; cdr3_length: 14; d_call: TRBD1; clone_size: NA; v_call: TRBV5-1; cdr3_aa: CASRFDRGSSPLHF; cdr3_nt: TGCGCCAGCAGATTTGACAGGGGGAGCTCACCCCTCCACTTT
j_call: TRBJ2-2; cdr3_length: 15; d_call: NA; clone_size: NA; v_call: TRBV7-7; cdr3_aa: CASSPREPGTGELFF; cdr3_nt: TGTGCCAGCAGCCCTAGGGAGCCAGGGACCGGGGAGCTGTTTTTT
j_call: TRBJ2-7; cdr3_length: 14; d_call: NA; clone_size: once; v_call: TRBV11-2; cdr3_aa: CASHPSGRAYEQYF; cdr3_nt: TGTGCCAGTCACCCCTCGGGGCGTGCCTACGAGCAGTACTTC
j_call: TRBJ2-3; cdr3_length: 14; d_call: NA; clone_size: NA; v_call: TRBV30; cdr3_aa: CAWAMGHFTDTQYF; cdr3_nt: TGTGCCTGGGCCATGGGACACTTCACAGATACGCAGTATTTT
j_call: TRBJ1-1; cdr3_length: 14; d_call: TRBD1; clone_size: NA; v_call: TRBV9; cdr3_aa: CASSPRTGVTEAFF; cdr3_nt: TGTGCCAGCAGCCCACGGACAGGGGTCACTGAAGCTTTCTTT
j_call: TRBJ1-6; cdr3_length: 15; d_call: NA; clone_size: NA; v_call: TRBV6-5; cdr3_aa: CASSQLASWDSPLHF; cdr3_nt: TGTGCCAGCAGTCAACTGGCCAGCTGGGATTCACCCCTCCACTTT
j_call: TRBJ2-3; cdr3_length: 16; d_call: NA; clone_size: NA; v_call: TRBV5-1; cdr3_aa: CASSLARRGGLDTQYF; cdr3_nt: TGCGCCAGCAGCTTGGCCCGGCGGGGAGGCCTAGATACGCAGTATTTT
j_call: TRBJ2-1; cdr3_length: 14; d_call: TRBD1; clone_size: NA; v_call: TRBV5-5; cdr3_aa: CASNRDRLYNEQFF; cdr3_nt: TGTGCCAGCAACCGGGACAGACTCTACAATGAGCAGTTCTTC
j_call: TRBJ1-1; cdr3_length: 15; d_call: TRBD1; clone_size: NA; v_call: TRBV6-5; cdr3_aa: CASRPFDRGNTEAFF; cdr3_nt: TGTGCCAGCAGGCCATTCGACAGGGGAAACACTGAAGCTTTCTTT
j_call: TRBJ2-7; cdr3_length: 14; d_call: NA; clone_size: NA; v_call: TRBV19; cdr3_aa: CASIPGQGDNEQYF; cdr3_nt: TGTGCCAGTATCCCCGGGCAGGGCGATAACGAGCAGTACTTC
j_call: TRBJ2-7; cdr3_length: 15; d_call: TRBD1; clone_size: NA; v_call: TRBV4-1; cdr3_aa: CASSRGDRGPYEQYF; cdr3_nt: TGCGCCAGCAGCCGAGGGGACAGGGGGCCCTACGAGCAGTACTTC
j_call: TRBJ2-2; cdr3_length: 16; d_call: TRBD2; clone_size: NA; v_call: TRBV5-1; cdr3_aa: CASSLTAGVDTGELFF; cdr3_nt: TGCGCCAGCAGCTTGACCGCGGGAGTGGACACCGGGGAGCTGTTTTTT
j_call: TRBJ2-5; cdr3_length: 16; d_call: NA; clone_size: NA; v_call: TRBV5-4; cdr3_aa: CAVLGGPAGFRETQYF; cdr3_nt: TGTGCCGTACTGGGGGGCCCCGCAGGATTTAGGGAGACCCAGTACTTC
j_call: TRBJ2-7; cdr3_length: 15; d_call: TRBD1; clone_size: NA; v_call: TRBV19; cdr3_aa: CASSTTGTGVYEQYF; cdr3_nt: TGTGCCAGTAGTACCACCGGGACAGGGGTATACGAGCAGTACTTC
j_call: TRBJ1-1; cdr3_length: 13; d_call: TRBD1; clone_size: NA; v_call: TRBV6-1; cdr3_aa: CASGGQGNTEAFF; cdr3_nt: TGTGCCAGCGGTGGACAGGGGAACACTGAAGCTTTCTTT
j_call: TRBJ2-1; cdr3_length: 16; d_call: TRBD2; clone_size: NA; v_call: TRBV27; cdr3_aa: CASSFDGGASYNEQFF; cdr3_nt: TGTGCCAGCAGTTTTGACGGGGGGGCCTCCTACAATGAGCAGTTCTTC
j_call: TRBJ2-3; cdr3_length: 15; d_call: NA; clone_size: NA; v_call: TRBV30; cdr3_aa: CAWTLNGFGTDTQYF; cdr3_nt: TGTGCCTGGACCCTCAACGGATTTGGCACAGATACGCAGTATTTT
j_call: TRBJ2-2; cdr3_length: 15; d_call: NA; clone_size: NA; v_call: TRBV2; cdr3_aa: CASRGVGGNTGELFF; cdr3_nt: TGTGCCAGCAGGGGGGTGGGTGGGAACACCGGGGAGCTGTTTTTT
j_call: TRBJ2-5; cdr3_length: 13; d_call: NA; clone_size: NA; v_call: TRBV5-1; cdr3_aa: CASSFGPQETQYF; cdr3_nt: TGCGCCAGCAGCTTCGGCCCCCAGGAGACCCAGTACTTC
j_call: TRBJ2-7; cdr3_length: 14; d_call: NA; clone_size: NA; v_call: TRBV19; cdr3_aa: CASSIRGRSYEQYF; cdr3_nt: TGTGCCAGTAGTATTAGAGGACGGTCCTACGAGCAGTACTTC
j_call: TRBJ2-7; cdr3_length: 11; d_call: NA; clone_size: NA; v_call: TRBV5-1; cdr3_aa: CASSLDYEQYF; cdr3_nt: TGCGCCAGCAGCTTGGACTACGAGCAGTACTTC
j_call: TRBJ1-1; cdr3_length: 12; d_call: NA; clone_size: NA; v_call: TRBV6-1; cdr3_aa: CASRGPEEKAFF; cdr3_nt: TGTGCCAGCAGGGGGCCCGAGGAGAAAGCTTTCTTT
j_call: TRBJ1-1; cdr3_length: 14; d_call: NA; clone_size: NA; v_call: TRBV2; cdr3_aa: CASTAAGRSTEAFF; cdr3_nt: TGTGCCAGCACTGCCGCAGGGAGGAGCACTGAAGCTTTCTTT
j_call: TRBJ2-7; cdr3_length: 18; d_call: NA; clone_size: NA; v_call: TRBV5-5; cdr3_aa: CASSPRTQLRGPSYEQYF; cdr3_nt: TGTGCCAGCAGCCCCAGGACCCAACTTAGAGGCCCTTCCTACGAGCAGTACTTC
j_call: TRBJ2-3; cdr3_length: 12; d_call: NA; clone_size: NA; v_call: TRBV5-6; cdr3_aa: CASSFGSDTQYF; cdr3_nt: TGTGCCAGCAGCTTCGGTTCGGATACGCAGTATTTT
j_call: TRBJ1-6; cdr3_length: 16; d_call: NA; clone_size: NA; v_call: TRBV4-1; cdr3_aa: CASSQGTDGFGSPLHF; cdr3_nt: TGCGCCAGCAGCCAGGGGACGGACGGTTTCGGTTCACCCCTCCACTTT
j_call: TRBJ1-1; cdr3_length: 16; d_call: NA; clone_size: NA; v_call: TRBV7-6; cdr3_aa: CASSLGGFGRNTEAFF; cdr3_nt: TGTGCCAGCAGCTTAGGTGGTTTTGGGAGGAACACTGAAGCTTTCTTT
j_call: TRBJ2-7; cdr3_length: 13; d_call: NA; clone_size: NA; v_call: TRBV11-2; cdr3_aa: CASTTAGPYEQYF; cdr3_nt: TGTGCCAGCACCACGGCGGGTCCCTACGAGCAGTACTTC
j_call: TRBJ2-2; cdr3_length: 16; d_call: TRBD1; clone_size: NA; v_call: TRBV19; cdr3_aa: CASSTYGTGNTGELFF; cdr3_nt: TGTGCCAGTAGTACCTACGGGACAGGGAACACCGGGGAGCTGTTTTTT
j_call: TRBJ2-2; cdr3_length: 14; d_call: NA; clone_size: NA; v_call: TRBV28; cdr3_aa: CASNRFRDTGELFF; cdr3_nt: TGTGCCAGCAACCGCTTTCGGGACACCGGGGAGCTGTTTTTT
j_call: TRBJ2-4; cdr3_length: 18; d_call: TRBD2; clone_size: NA; v_call: TRBV6-1; cdr3_aa: CASSVDQWAGGTKNIQYF; cdr3_nt: TGTGCCAGCAGTGTAGATCAGTGGGCGGGAGGGACCAAAAACATTCAGTACTTC
j_call: TRBJ2-7; cdr3_length: 15; d_call: TRBD1; clone_size: NA; v_call: TRBV28; cdr3_aa: CASSPPGTGSYEQYF; cdr3_nt: TGTGCCAGCAGTCCTCCCGGGACAGGGTCCTACGAGCAGTACTTC